Here is one T cell receptor (beta chain) with its context. The antigen is undetermined. The sample originates from a study of T-cell reconstitution after alpha-beta-depleted transplantation in children. Study results and caveats: High day-60 TCRbeta diversity in some patients came from surviving recipient T cells and thymic progenitors. Most T-cell counts and diversity one year after the transplant came from T cells that were newly produced. Several hundred rapidly expanded clones from non-depleted graft cells reportedly supplied alpha-beta T cells about two months post-transplant.

Unique molecular identifiers were used in preparing the TCRbeta library. TCRdb analysed the PCR reads with MiXCR anew, one entry per CDR3 protein. The table lists 250,000 to 400,000 distinct CDR3 sequences, roughly 25% of them singletons. The CDR3 contains 16 residues. With V trimmed by 5 bases and J by 4 bases, 9 bases remained unmatched. CDR1 is SGHRS, CDR2 YFSETQ, per germline. The sample here was PBMCs, mostly from graft donor cells, taken 180 days after TCRalphabeta/CD19-depleted stem cell transplant. The sequence derives from a male patient aged 5 to 17 who had a stem cell transplant for acute lymphoblastic leukemia, so the T cells may come from the graft donor. V and J are TRBV5-1 and TRBJ2-7; TRBD2 matches 13 bases. The CDR3 reads CASRRGTSGTSYEQYF. DNA for the CDR3: TGCGCCAGCAGGCGCGGGACTAGCGGGACCTCGTACGAGCAGTACTTC.